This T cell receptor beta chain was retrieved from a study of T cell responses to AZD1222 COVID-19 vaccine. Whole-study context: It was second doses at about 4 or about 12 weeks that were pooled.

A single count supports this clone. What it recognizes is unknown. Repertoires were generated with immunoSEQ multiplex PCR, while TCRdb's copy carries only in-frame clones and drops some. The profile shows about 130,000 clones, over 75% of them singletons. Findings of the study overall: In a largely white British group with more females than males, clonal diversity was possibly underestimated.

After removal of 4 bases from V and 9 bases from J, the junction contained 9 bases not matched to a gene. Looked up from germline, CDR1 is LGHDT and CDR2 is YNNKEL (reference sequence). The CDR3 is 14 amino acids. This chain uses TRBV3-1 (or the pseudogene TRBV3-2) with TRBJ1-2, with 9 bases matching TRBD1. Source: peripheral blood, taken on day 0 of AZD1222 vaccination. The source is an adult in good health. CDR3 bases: TGTGCCAGCAGCCCCCGACAGGGGGGCGTCCGCTACACCTTC. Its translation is CASSPRQGGVRYTF.